The sample holds one count of the clone carrying this T cell receptor (beta chain). The assay was immunoSEQ multiplex PCR, and TCRdb's table has in-frame clones only and misses some. Of about 150,000 clones in the sample, more than 70% were seen once. The sample comes from a study of blood T cell repertoires in COVID-19. Per germline, CDR1 MNHEY and CDR2 SVGEGT. CDR3 length: 19 amino acids. Trimming cost V 5 bases and J 0 bases; bases outside gene matches: 12. The TCR sequence derives from a man aged 55 to 70 with acute or convalescent COVID-19. Sequenced: peripheral blood. The chain recombines TRBV6-2 or TRBV6-3 with TRBJ2-7; 14 bases align to TRBD2. CDR3 region: CASSHPGLAGGLVSYEQYF. CDR3 nucleotide sequence: TGTGCCAGCAGTCACCCCGGACTAGCGGGGGGCCTAGTCTCCTACGAGCAGTACTTC.